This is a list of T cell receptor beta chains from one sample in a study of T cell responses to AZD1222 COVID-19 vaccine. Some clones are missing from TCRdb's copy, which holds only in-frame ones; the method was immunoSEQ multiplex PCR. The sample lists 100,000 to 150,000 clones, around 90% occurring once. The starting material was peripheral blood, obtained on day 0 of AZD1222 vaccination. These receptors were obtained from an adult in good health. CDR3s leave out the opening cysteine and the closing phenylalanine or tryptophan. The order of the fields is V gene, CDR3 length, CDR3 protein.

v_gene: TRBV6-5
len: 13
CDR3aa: ASRTSGARPDTQY

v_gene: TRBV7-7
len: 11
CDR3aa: ASSKEPNQPQH

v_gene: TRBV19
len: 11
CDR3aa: ASRRRGEETQY

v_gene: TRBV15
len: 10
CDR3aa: ATSGRRGPLH

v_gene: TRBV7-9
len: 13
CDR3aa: ASSGLGVGGDTQY

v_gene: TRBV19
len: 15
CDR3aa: ASSTGQGAWLNTEAF

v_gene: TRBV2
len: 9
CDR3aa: ASSPAGELF

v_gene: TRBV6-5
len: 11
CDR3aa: ASSRGGANEQF

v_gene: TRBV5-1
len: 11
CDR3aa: ASSAGDNQPQH

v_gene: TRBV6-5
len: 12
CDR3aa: ASSYVAGTDTQY

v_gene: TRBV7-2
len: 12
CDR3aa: ASSLFSGNTEAF

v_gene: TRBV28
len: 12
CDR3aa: ASSLRGPNEKLF

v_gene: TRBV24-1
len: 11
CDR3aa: ATSDLFAKEQF

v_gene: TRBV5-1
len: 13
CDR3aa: ASSTAWDNSYEQY

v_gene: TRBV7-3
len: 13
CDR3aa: ASSPTGQGGDEQY

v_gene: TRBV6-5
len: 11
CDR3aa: ASSIRQNTEAF

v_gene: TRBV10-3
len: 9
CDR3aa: AISEAYEQY

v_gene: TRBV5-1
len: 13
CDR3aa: ASSLAEGQGSEQY

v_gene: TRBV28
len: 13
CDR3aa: ASSSLAGLNYEQY

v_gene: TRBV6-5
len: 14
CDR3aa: ASSYRLSDKPYEQY

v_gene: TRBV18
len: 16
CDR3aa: ASSPRSWPRYSTDTQY

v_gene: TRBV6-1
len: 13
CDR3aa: ASSEAGTGDQPQH